This T cell receptor (beta chain) appears in the sequencing data of a study of shared clonotypes between healthy human individuals. About the research overall: Per donor, three plates held CD4 naive cells, three held CD4 memory, two held CD8 naive and one held CD8 memory. Broader study findings: Clonotypes not shared had lower generation probabilities than those common to all four donors.

Concerning this clone: Its antigen is unknown.

The donors were all Caucasian adults (living in Nashville, Tennessee). The germline V and J ends were trimmed by 4 bases and 6 bases, with 10 bases remaining between them. The germline V gene has CDR1 MGHDK and CDR2 SYGVNS. The CDR3 is made up of 13 amino acids. Each subset's genomic DNA was split evenly across several immunoSEQ plates. Profiled with immunoSEQ multiplex PCR; TCRdb holds only in-frame clones, not every one. This sample has about 120,000 clones, with about 63% found just once. The TCR sequence derives from a woman aged 25 to 39 in good health. Sequenced sample: memory CD8+ T cells sorted from blood. Subset described: CD45RO+ cells pooled with CCR7-negative TemRA cells. The chain is built from TRBV25-1 and TRBJ2-1, with D possibly TRBD1 on 6 matching bases. CDR3 nucleotides: TGTGCCAGCAGTGTGGGACAAACCAATGAGCAGTTCTTC. This sequence encodes CASSVGQTNEQFF.